Below, 30 T cell receptor beta chains from the same sample are listed, as sequenced in a study of identical twins' blood T cells. TCRdb processed the 5' RACE reads anew with MiXCR; each CDR3 protein has one entry. Here the sample spans roughly 380,000 distinct CDR3 sequences, 25% to 35% being singletons. What was sequenced was PBMCs. Receptors were obtained from a woman aged 18-49 years in good health.

This clonotype came up a few times. The CDR3 region is CSARDRVESPLHF. DNA of the CDR3: TGCAGTGCTAGGGACAGGGTTGAGTCACCCCTCCACTTT. J is TRBJ1-6 and V is TRBV20-1; 8 bases agree with TRBD1. The germline gives CDR1 DFQATT, CDR2 SNEGSKA (reference sequence). J lost 10 bases, V lost 3 bases, and 5 bases had no gene match. There are 13 residues in the CDR3.

The genes are TRBV19 and TRBJ2-1; D is perhaps TRBD1 (6 bases). With 6 bases removed from V and 4 bases from J, the gap between germline ends came to 10 bases. Germline V gives CDR1 LNHDA, CDR2 SQIVND (reference sequence). The CDR3 sequence is 13 residues long. The CDR3 loop reads CASSQGHYNEQFF. Here the CDR3 DNA reads TGTGCCAGTAGCCAGGGGCATTACAATGAGCAGTTCTTC.

About this clonotype itself: An end of the junction differs from the germline gene, which may be a read error. This chain joins TRBV10-3 and TRBJ2-5; 7 bases are shared with TRBD1. This CDR3 comprises 13 residues. Germline CDR1 ENHRY, CDR2 SYGVKD. CDR3 protein: CATKGQPVETQHF. The CDR3 bases are TGTGCCACCAAGGGACAGCCCGTGGAGACCCAGCACTTC.

CDR3 residues: CSALGGAGAFF. DNA of the CDR3: TGCAGCGCCCTAGGGGGCGCGGGCGCTTTCTTT. The rearrangement uses TRBV29-1 and TRBJ1-1, with TRBD1 identical over 7 bases. The germline V gene has CDR1 SQVTM and CDR2 ANQGSEA. V dropped 7 bases and J dropped 11; count of bases not matched to a gene: 10. The CDR3 spans 11 residues.

Of note for this clonotype: This may stem from a read error, because a much larger clone lies one nucleotide away. The rearrangement links TRBV20-1 to TRBJ1-1, with TRBD1 as a possible D gene (5 bases). The CDR3 is 15 residues long. The germline V gene has CDR1 DFQATT and CDR2 SNEGSKA (reference sequence). The CDR3 nucleotides are TGCAGTGATAGAGATCTCCTGGACACCAACACTGAAGCTTTCTTT. Translation gives CSDRDLLDTNTEAFF.

This clonotype was picked up many times. The chain uses TRBV7-9 and TRBJ1-4, with D uncertain. The CDR3 has 14 amino acids. The V gene lost 5 bases and the J gene lost 2 bases, with 9 bases spanning the gap. The germline V gene has CDR1 SEHNR and CDR2 FQNEAQ (reference sequence). CDR3 nucleotides: TGTGCCAGCAGCCTTGGGGTCACTAATGAAAAACTGTTTTTT. It encodes CASSLGVTNEKLFF.

The rearrangement joins TRBV20-1 to TRBJ2-3, with a possible D match to TRBD2 (5 bases). Germline-derived CDR1 and CDR2 are DFQATT and SNEGSKA (reference sequence). Trimming removed 0 bases at V and 6 bases at J, with 10 bases between. The CDR3 extends over 13 amino acids. The DNA of the CDR3 is TGCAGTGCTAGAGATGAGAGGGAGGATACGCAGTATTTT. Protein sequence: CSARDEREDTQYF.

The genes are TRBV12-5 and TRBJ2-1; D possibly corresponds to TRBD2 (7 bases). Germline V lookup: CDR1 LGHNT, CDR2 FRNRAP. V lost 3 bases to trimming and J lost 8 bases, with 14 bases between them. The CDR3 is made up of 14 amino acids. Here the CDR3 reads CASGFGGPADEQFF. The DNA of the CDR3 is TGTGCTAGTGGTTTCGGGGGGCCGGCGGATGAGCAGTTCTTC.

This chain connects TRBV6-5 to TRBJ1-2; D unresolved. The germline V gene encodes CDR1 MNHEY and CDR2 SVGAGI. The V end was cut by 0 bases, the J end by 0 bases, with 17 bases between. This CDR3 spans 18 amino acids. The CDR3 DNA is TGTGCCAGCAGTTACTCGTATTTTGATCGCGCCCCTAACTATGGCTACACCTTC. This gives the protein CASSYSYFDRAPNYGYTF.

In its sample, this clonotype was seen a few times. The chain carries TRBV6-4 and TRBJ2-2, with 11 bases identical to TRBD2. The CDR3 covers 14 residues. CDR1 MRHNA and CDR2 SNTAGT come from the germline V gene. Trimming cost V 3 bases and J 6 bases; bases outside gene matches: 0. Here the CDR3 DNA reads TGTGCCAGCAGTGAGGGACTAGCGGCCGGGGAGCTGTTTTTT. Protein: CASSEGLAAGELFF.

In this sample, this clonotype turned up a few times. This chain links TRBV28 with TRBJ1-1; D remains unclear. Germline lookup yields CDR1 MDHEN and CDR2 SYDVKM. V gave up 5 bases and J gave up 1 base, with 8 bases separating them. CDR3 size: 13 residues. The CDR3 nucleotides read TGTGCCAGCAGTAAGGGAGGGAACACTGAAGCTTTCTTT. Amino acid sequence: CASSKGGNTEAFF.

In the case of this clonotype: A much bigger clone sits one base away, suggesting this may be a read error. DNA for the CDR3: TGCACCAGCAGCTTCCGGGACGGAAATTCACCCCTCCACTTT. It translates to CTSSFRDGNSPLHF. This rearrangement joins TRBV5-1 to TRBJ1-6; tentatively, D is TRBD1 (5 bases). The germline V gene has CDR1 SGHRS and CDR2 YFSETQ. There are 14 residues in the CDR3.

DNA for the CDR3: TGCGCCCCTAGTCCACGGGGAGATACGCAGTATTTT. It specifies CAPSPRGDTQYF. The chain recombines TRBV20-1 with TRBJ2-3; possible D gene TRBD2, 5 bases. The CDR3 is 12 residues long. CDR1 DFQATT and CDR2 SNEGSKA come from the germline V gene (reference sequence).

Comments on this clonotype: Just one base apart from a much larger clone, this may be a read error. The chain combines TRBV10-3 with TRBJ1-2; D is unresolved. There are 13 residues in the CDR3. Germline V gene lookup returns CDR1 ENHRY and CDR2 SYGVKD. CDR3 region: CAIGSGRNYCYTF. DNA for the CDR3: TGTGCCATAGGCAGTGGGCGGAACTATTGCTACACCTTC.

In this sample, this clonotype turned up a few times. The rearrangement uses TRBV20-1 and TRBJ1-1, with 10 nucleotides matching TRBD1. The CDR3 length is 16 residues. The V gene's germline CDR1 is DFQATT and CDR2 SNEGSKA (reference sequence). After removal of 5 bases from V and 4 bases from J, the junction contained 13 bases not matched to a gene. The CDR3 DNA reads as TGCAGTGCTCGAAGACAGGGGGCGCTGGGACTCACTGAAGCTTTCTTT. It encodes CSARRQGALGLTEAFF.

In its sample, this clonotype was seen many times. The rearrangement links TRBV5-1 to TRBJ2-1; a weak D match, TRBD1 (5 bases). Germline loops: CDR1 SGHRS, CDR2 YFSETQ. V was shortened by 0 bases and J by 4 bases, with 11 bases between the two germline ends. The CDR3 has 15 residues. CDR3 in DNA: TGCGCCAGCAGCTTGGAGGGGCGCCAATACAATGAGCAGTTCTTC. Translation: CASSLEGRQYNEQFF.

This clonotype occurred a few times. The gene calls are TRBV5-6 and TRBJ1-2; possible D gene TRBD1, 6 bases. The length of the CDR3 is 11 residues. The V gene lost 7 bases and the J gene lost 6 bases, with 10 bases spanning the gap. Germline-derived CDR1 and CDR2 are SGHDT and YYEEEE. In DNA form, the CDR3 reads TGTGCCAGCTCTCACAGGGATGGCTACACCTTC. Translated, it gives CASSHRDGYTF.

This clonotype was found a few times. V gene TRBV20-1 combines with J gene TRBJ2-1; perhaps TRBD2 as D (5 bases). V was clipped by 1 base and J by 2 bases, with 12 bases between them. Per germline, CDR1 DFQATT and CDR2 SNEGSKA (reference sequence). The CDR3 covers 15 residues. CDR3 residues: CSARGGAVTYNEQFF. DNA of the CDR3: TGCAGTGCTAGAGGGGGAGCGGTTACCTACAATGAGCAGTTCTTC.

On this clonotype: Because it lacks the conserved phenylalanine or tryptophan at the end, this CDR3 is likely a read error. This chain connects TRBV5-1 to TRBJ2-2; D perhaps matches TRBD1 (5 bases). V lost 0 bases and J 0 bases, leaving 6 bases between the germline ends. Germline V CDR1 and CDR2: SGHRS, YFSETQ. The CDR3 has 15 amino acids. The CDR3 spells CASSLDRPNTGELFL. The CDR3 nucleotides are TGCGCCAGCAGCTTGGACAGGCCGAACACCGGGGAGCTGTTTTTG.

As to this clonotype: A read error is possible here, since a much larger clone lies one base away. The rearrangement uses TRBV19 and TRBJ1-1; maybe TRBD1 (5 bases). CDR3 size: 13 residues. Germline assignment: CDR1 LNHDA and CDR2 SQIVND (reference sequence). As DNA, the CDR3 is TGTTCCAGTACTGGGACTCAGAACACTGAAGCTTTCTTT. Residues: CSSTGTQNTEAFF.

The J gene is TRBJ1-5, the V gene TRBV7-2, with 9 bases matching TRBD1. The CDR3 runs to 14 residues. Trimming took 6 bases from V and 5 from J; bases not matched to a gene: 5. Germline CDR1 and CDR2: SGHTA and FQGNSA. In nucleotides, the CDR3 is TGTGCCAGCAGTAAACAGGGGGCTGATCAGCCCCAGCATTTT. It is translated as CASSKQGADQPQHF.

The table lists this clonotype with a few counts. V usage is TRBV5-1 and J usage is TRBJ1-1; D is possibly TRBD1 (5 bases). Germline assignment: CDR1 SGHRS and CDR2 YFSETQ. V lost 0 bases and J 0 bases, leaving 9 bases between the germline ends. The CDR3 has 15 residues. CDR3 bases: TGCGCCAGCAGCTTGGTAGGGGTATTGAACACTGAAGCTTTCTTT. Its translation: CASSLVGVLNTEAFF.

This clonotype was counted only a few times. The chain is built from TRBV29-1 and TRBJ1-1; D is perhaps TRBD1 (5 bases). Germline V gene sequence: CDR1 SQVTM, CDR2 ANQGSEA. The CDR3 consists of 13 residues. Between the trimmed V and J ends, which lost 6 bases and 1 base, there was a span of 12 bases. The CDR3 coding sequence is TGCAGCGTCCGAAATCAGGGGAACACTGAAGCTTTCTTT. This encodes CSVRNQGNTEAFF.

The V gene is TRBV7-9, the J gene TRBJ2-7, with 7 bases aligning to TRBD1. Germline CDR1 SEHNR, CDR2 FQNEAQ (reference sequence). The junction had 6 bases not matched to a gene; V was cut back by 4 bases and J by 0 bases. The CDR3 length is 15 residues. The DNA for the CDR3 is TGTGCCAGCAGCTATCGACAGGGTAGCTCCTACGAGCAGTACTTC. Its protein is CASSYRQGSSYEQYF. The whole variable domain, filled in from reference TRBV7-9 and TRBJ2-7, reads DTGVSQNPRHKITKRGQNVTFRCDPISEHNRLYWYRQTLGQGPEFLTYFQNEAQLEKSRLLSDRFSAERPKGSFSTLEIQRTEQGDSAMYLCASSYRQGSSYEQYFGPGTRLTVT.

This clonotype was found many times. The V gene is TRBV3-1, the J gene TRBJ2-1; possibly TRBD1 for D (6 bases). This CDR3 comprises 16 residues. V was shortened by 0 bases and J by 7 bases, with 16 bases between the two germline ends. Germline assignment: CDR1 LGHDT and CDR2 YNNKEL (reference sequence). CDR3 nucleotide sequence: TGTGCCAGCAGCCAAGATACGTGGGGGCCTCGGAATGAGCAGTTCTTC. This codes for CASSQDTWGPRNEQFF.

CDR3 in amino acids: CASSFGQGGHGYTF. DNA for the CDR3: TGTGCCAGCAGCTTTGGACAGGGAGGACATGGCTACACCTTC. V and J are TRBV7-2 and TRBJ1-2, with 8 bases fitting TRBD1. The CDR3 consists of 14 residues. Trimming took 3 bases from V and 6 from J; bases not matched to a gene: 6. Germline V CDR1 and CDR2: SGHTA, FQGNSA.

The rearrangement joins TRBV7-9 to TRBJ1-2, with D maybe TRBD1 (6 bases). Trimming removed 5 bases from V and 4 bases from J, with 20 bases in between. The CDR3 has 16 amino acids. Germline CDR1 is SEHNR and CDR2 is FQNEAQ (reference sequence). The CDR3 protein is CASSHTGALMIYGYTF. The CDR3 region has the DNA TGTGCCAGCAGCCACACGGGGGCCCTAATGATCTATGGCTACACCTTC.

There are many counts of this clonotype. V and J are TRBV29-1 and TRBJ2-3; D is unclear. The CDR3 loop spans 13 amino acids. The V end lost 3 bases, the J end lost 4 bases, and 11 bases lay between the germline ends. Germline V gene data show CDR1 as SQVTM and CDR2 as ANQGSEA. As DNA, the CDR3 is TGCAGCGTTGACGGCCAGAAGGCAGATACGCAGTATTTT. It is translated as CSVDGQKADTQYF.

The chain joins TRBV2 to TRBJ1-2, with 7 nucleotides matching TRBD1. The V and J ends lost 5 bases and 4 bases, in that order; junction bases with no gene match: 7. There are 14 residues in the CDR3. Looked up from germline, CDR1 is SNHLY and CDR2 is FYNNEI. The CDR3 DNA sequence: TGTGCCAGCAGTCGACAGGGAGAGCTCTATGGCTACACCTTC. Protein product: CASSRQGELYGYTF. The whole variable domain, filled in from reference TRBV2 and TRBJ1-2, reads EPEVTQTPSHQVTQMGQEVILRCVPISNHLYFYWYRQILGQKVEFLVSFYNNEISEKSEIFDDQFSVERPDGSNFTLKIRSTKLEDSAMYFCASSRQGELYGYTFGSGTRLTVV.

Only a few counts were recorded for this clonotype. The CDR3 spells CASSRGSGSGKNIQYF. In nucleotides, the CDR3 is TGCGCCAGCAGCCGGGGTAGCGGGAGTGGCAAAAACATTCAGTACTTC. The chain couples TRBV4-3 to TRBJ2-4, with TRBD2 matching over 9 bases. This CDR3 contains 16 residues. CDR1 and CDR2 from the germline V gene are LGHNA and YSLEER. Losses at the gene ends were 4 bases for V and 3 bases for J; bases not matched to a gene: 7.